This is a list of T cell receptor beta chains from one sample in a study of a mutant IDH1 vaccine in newly diagnosed glioma. These receptors have no identified antigens. Data came from immunoSEQ multiplex PCR; TCRdb stores just in-frame clones and leaves some out. This sample yields 40,000 or so clones, of which about 80% are seen a single time; over 4.5% belongs to the top ten. Specimen: PBMCs, collected from a glioma patient whose treatment included an IDH1 peptide vaccine. Receptors were obtained from a man in his forties with glioma. CDR3s include the opening cysteine and the closing phenylalanine or tryptophan. D genes are given only for firm matches. Clone size is shown for a subset of rows, as once, few, many or a class of expanded clone.

d_call	clone_size	v_call	j_call	cdr3_nt	cdr3_aa
NA	NA	TRBV5-6	TRBJ2-3	TGTGCCAGCAGCTCGGATCCGACAGATACGCAGTATTTT	CASSSDPTDTQYF
TRBD2	once	TRBV5-6	TRBJ2-1	TGTGCCAGCAGCTTTAGGACTAGCGGGGGGAATGAGCAGTTCTTC	CASSFRTSGGNEQFF
NA	NA	TRBV2	TRBJ2-3	TGTGCCAGCACCCTCACAGATACGCAGTATTTT	CASTLTDTQYF
NA	NA	TRBV6-1	TRBJ1-3	TGTGCCAGCAGTGGAGGTGTCTTGGGAAACACCATATATTTT	CASSGGVLGNTIYF
TRBD1	NA	TRBV2	TRBJ1-2	TGTGCCAGCAGTACCGGGACAGGGGGCGCTGGCTACACCTTC	CASSTGTGGAGYTF
NA	NA	TRBV7-6	TRBJ2-7	TGTGCCAGCAGCTTAGGAGTCCAGTACGAGCAGTACTTC	CASSLGVQYEQYF
NA	NA	TRBV5-4	TRBJ1-6	TGTGCCAGCAGATTGGACGGCTCCTATAATTCACCCCTCCACTTT	CASRLDGSYNSPLHF
NA	NA	TRBV5-1	TRBJ2-5	TGCGCCAGCAGCTTGGAAAACAGGGTTGGGGAGACCCAGTACTTC	CASSLENRVGETQYF
NA	NA	TRBV6-5	TRBJ1-2	TGTGCCAGCAGTTACGACATAAACTATGGCTACACCTTC	CASSYDINYGYTF
TRBD1	few	TRBV30	TRBJ1-4	TGTGCCTGGACACAGGGGGCGGCTAATGAAAAACTGTTTTTT	CAWTQGAANEKLFF
NA	NA	TRBV30	TRBJ1-6	TGTGCCCGGCAGGCGCAGGGTGATTCACCCCTCCACTTT	CARQAQGDSPLHF
NA	NA	TRBV7-2	TRBJ2-7	TGTGCCAGCAGCTCAGGGAGAGTAGACGAGCAGTACTTC	CASSSGRVDEQYF
NA	NA	TRBV5-1	TRBJ1-2	TGCGCCAGCAGGAGCCGGGGGGCATTGGGCCCTAACTATGGCTACACCTTC	CASRSRGALGPNYGYTF
NA	NA	TRBV10-3	TRBJ1-2	TGTGCCATCAGTGAGACAGCTAACTATGGCTACACCTTC	CAISETANYGYTF
NA	NA	TRBV2	TRBJ1-2	TGTGCCAGCCACGGCATCCACGGCGGCTACACCTTC	CASHGIHGGYTF
TRBD1	NA	TRBV25-1	TRBJ2-7	TGTGCCAGCAGTGCGGGGGACAGGAGATTCGGGCAGTACTTC	CASSAGDRRFGQYF
TRBD1	NA	TRBV7-2	TRBJ1-1	TGTGCCAGCAGCTTAGGGGCCCTGACAGGGAGGGTGAACACTGAAGCTTTCTTT	CASSLGALTGRVNTEAFF
NA	NA	TRBV15	TRBJ2-1	TGTGCCACCAGCAGTAGGGGGAGGCAGTTCTTC	CATSSRGRQFF
NA	NA	TRBV5-1	TRBJ1-2	TGCGCCAGCAGCTTGGACAAAGGGACGAGCTATGGCTACACCTTC	CASSLDKGTSYGYTF
NA	NA	TRBV7-9	TRBJ1-2	TGTGCCAGCAGCTTAGGAGGTACGACAGAAGACTATGGCTACACCTTC	CASSLGGTTEDYGYTF
NA	few	TRBV2	TRBJ1-5	TGTGCCAGCAAAAGGGTAGGTCAGCCCCAGCATTTT	CASKRVGQPQHF
NA	NA	TRBV6-5	TRBJ2-3	TGTGCCAGCAGTCGGGACACAGATACGCAGTATTTT	CASSRDTDTQYF
NA	once	TRBV5-1	TRBJ1-1	TGCGCCAGCAGCATCCAACTTAACACTGAAGCTTTCTTT	CASSIQLNTEAFF
NA	NA	TRBV30	TRBJ1-5	TGTGCCTGGAGTGTATCACATGGCAATCAGCCCCAGCATTTT	CAWSVSHGNQPQHF
NA	NA	TRBV7-2	TRBJ1-3	TGTGCCAGCAGCTTATCAGCCTCTGGAAACACCATATATTTT	CASSLSASGNTIYF
TRBD2	few	TRBV5-6	TRBJ2-7	TGTGCCAGCATGCTCTGGGGGGGGTCCTACGAGCAGTACTTC	CASMLWGGSYEQYF
NA	NA	TRBV19	TRBJ1-1	TGTGCCAGTAGTATTAAGGGCAGTAGCCCTGAAGCTTTCTTT	CASSIKGSSPEAFF
TRBD2	NA	TRBV6-6	TRBJ2-2	TGTGCCAGCAGTTCGCGGGAGGGATGGGGCGGGGAGCTGTTTTTT	CASSSREGWGGELFF
NA	NA	TRBV7-9	TRBJ1-1	TGTGCCAGCAGCGGGGAAACTGAAGCTTTCTTT	CASSGETEAFF
NA	NA	TRBV15	TRBJ2-5	TGTGCCACCAGCCCAAGTCGGGGGCAGCGGGCCCAGTACTTC	CATSPSRGQRAQYF
TRBD1	few	TRBV7-9	TRBJ2-2	TGTGCCAGCAGCTTCCAGGGGGCTATCACCGGGGAGCTGTTTTTT	CASSFQGAITGELFF
NA	once	TRBV19	TRBJ1-1	TGTGCCAGTAGGACGGAGAACACTGAAGCTTTCTTT	CASRTENTEAFF
NA	NA	TRBV6-6	TRBJ2-2	TGTGCCAGACGGATAAACCTGGACACCGGGGAGCTGTTTTTT	CARRINLDTGELFF
NA	NA	TRBV28	TRBJ1-1	TGTGCCAGCAGTTTACAGGCGAACACTGAAGCTTTCTTT	CASSLQANTEAFF
NA	NA	TRBV7-2	TRBJ2-7	TGTGCCAGTAACATCGACGCAAACCCCTCCGAGCAGTACTTC	CASNIDANPSEQYF
NA	NA	TRBV6-5	TRBJ1-6	TGTGCCAGCAGTTACGACAGAAGATATAATTCACCCCTCCACTTT	CASSYDRRYNSPLHF
NA	NA	TRBV30	TRBJ2-1	TGTGCCTGGAGGACCCCCGGGGGAGGTGAGCAGTTCTTC	CAWRTPGGGEQFF
NA	NA	TRBV6-5	TRBJ1-1	TGTGCCAGCAGTGCCACAGGGAACACTGAAGCTTTCTTT	CASSATGNTEAFF
TRBD1	once	TRBV15	TRBJ1-1	TGTGCCACCAGCAGAGATAGGGGGCTGAACACTGAAGCTTTCTTT	CATSRDRGLNTEAFF
TRBD1	NA	TRBV4-1	TRBJ1-6	TGCGCCAGCAGCCGAGACAGGGGTTCACCCCTCCACTTT	CASSRDRGSPLHF
NA	NA	TRBV6-5	TRBJ1-6	TGTGCCAGCAATACAGGGATTGGGTCACCCCTCCACTTT	CASNTGIGSPLHF
TRBD2	NA	TRBV5-1	TRBJ2-7	TGCGCCAGCAGCTTCGAGCGGGGGGTATCCTACGAGCAGTACTTC	CASSFERGVSYEQYF
NA	NA	TRBV20-1	TRBJ2-7	TGCAGTGCCCGTACCCCCTACGAGCAGTACTTC	CSARTPYEQYF
NA	NA	TRBV9	TRBJ1-1	TGTGCCAGCAGTGGAAATATAGGGCTCGTCCCTGAAGCTTTCTTT	CASSGNIGLVPEAFF
NA	few	TRBV25-1	TRBJ1-1	TGTGCCAGCAGTGATTGGAGGGGAGTGACCACTGAAGCTTTCTTT	CASSDWRGVTTEAFF
TRBD1	NA	TRBV5-1	TRBJ1-1	TGCGCCAGCAGCTTGGCCGACAGGGGATATGAAGCTTTCTTT	CASSLADRGYEAFF
NA	once	TRBV15	TRBJ1-2	TGTGCCACCAGCAGAGATTTAGTAGGGGTTTTTGCGGGGGTGGACTATGGCTACACCTTC	CATSRDLVGVFAGVDYGYTF
TRBD1	NA	TRBV7-2	TRBJ1-5	TGTGCCAGCAGCCGACAGGGAGGTAATCAGCCCCAGCATTTT	CASSRQGGNQPQHF
NA	NA	TRBV9	TRBJ1-2	TGTGCCAGCAGCGTAGTGGGGCCAGTTGGCTACACCTTC	CASSVVGPVGYTF
NA	NA	TRBV6-1	TRBJ1-4	TGTGCCAGCAGTGAAGGGGGGGGTGGTGAAAAACTGTTTTTT	CASSEGGGGEKLFF
NA	NA	TRBV5-4	TRBJ1-2	TGTGCCAGCACTTCCGGGAGTGGCTACACCTTC	CASTSGSGYTF
NA	few	TRBV2	TRBJ1-4	TGTGCCAGCAGTTTAGCTCTCATTAATGAACTGTTTTTT	CASSLALINELFF
NA	once	TRBV18	TRBJ2-1	TGTGCCAGCTCACTCGGACGCGATGAGCAGTTCTTC	CASSLGRDEQFF
NA	NA	TRBV7-9	TRBJ1-4	TGTGCCAGCAGTCCTACTGTTGGGAATGAAAAACTGTTTTTT	CASSPTVGNEKLFF
NA	NA	TRBV5-4	TRBJ1-2	TGTGCCAGCAGCCTGACAGGCTCCTATGGCTACACCTTC	CASSLTGSYGYTF